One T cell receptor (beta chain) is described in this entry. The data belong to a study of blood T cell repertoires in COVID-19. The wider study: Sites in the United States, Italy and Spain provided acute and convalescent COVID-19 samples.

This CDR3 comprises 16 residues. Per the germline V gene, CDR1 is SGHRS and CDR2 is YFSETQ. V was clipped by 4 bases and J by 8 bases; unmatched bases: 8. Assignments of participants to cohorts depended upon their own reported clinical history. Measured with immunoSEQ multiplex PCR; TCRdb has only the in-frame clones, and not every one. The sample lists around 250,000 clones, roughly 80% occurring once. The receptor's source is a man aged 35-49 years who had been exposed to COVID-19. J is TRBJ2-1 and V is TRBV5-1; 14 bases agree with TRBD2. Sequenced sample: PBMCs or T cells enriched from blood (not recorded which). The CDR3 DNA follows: TGCGCCAGCAGCCCCGGGACTAGCGGGAGTTTCGATGAGCAGTTCTTC. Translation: CASSPGTSGSFDEQFF.